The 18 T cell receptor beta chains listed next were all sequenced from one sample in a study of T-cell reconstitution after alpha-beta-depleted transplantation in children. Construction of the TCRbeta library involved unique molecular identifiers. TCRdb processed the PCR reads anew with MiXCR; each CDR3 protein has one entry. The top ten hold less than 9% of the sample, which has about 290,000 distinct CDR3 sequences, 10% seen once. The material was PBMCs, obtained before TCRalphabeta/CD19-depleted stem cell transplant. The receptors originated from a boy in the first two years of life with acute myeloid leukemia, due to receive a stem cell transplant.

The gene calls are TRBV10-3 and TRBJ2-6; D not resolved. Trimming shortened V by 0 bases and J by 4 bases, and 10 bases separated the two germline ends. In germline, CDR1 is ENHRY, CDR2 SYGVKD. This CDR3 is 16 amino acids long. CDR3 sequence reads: CAISESWGSGANVLTF. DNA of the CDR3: TGTGCCATCAGTGAGTCGTGGGGTTCCGGGGCCAACGTCCTGACTTTC.

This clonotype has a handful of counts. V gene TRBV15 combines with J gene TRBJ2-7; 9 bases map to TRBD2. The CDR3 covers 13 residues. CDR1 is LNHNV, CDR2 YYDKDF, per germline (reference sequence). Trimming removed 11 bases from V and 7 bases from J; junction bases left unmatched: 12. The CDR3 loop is CACRLAGSKEQYF. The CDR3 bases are TGTGCCTGTAGGCTAGCGGGGTCGAAGGAGCAGTACTTC.

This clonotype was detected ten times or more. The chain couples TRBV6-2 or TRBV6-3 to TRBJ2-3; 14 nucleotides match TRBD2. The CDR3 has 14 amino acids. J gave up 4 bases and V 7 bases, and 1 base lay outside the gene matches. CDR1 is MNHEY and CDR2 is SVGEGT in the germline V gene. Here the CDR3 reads CASTGLAGADTQYF. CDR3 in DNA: TGTGCCAGCACGGGACTAGCGGGAGCAGATACGCAGTATTTT.

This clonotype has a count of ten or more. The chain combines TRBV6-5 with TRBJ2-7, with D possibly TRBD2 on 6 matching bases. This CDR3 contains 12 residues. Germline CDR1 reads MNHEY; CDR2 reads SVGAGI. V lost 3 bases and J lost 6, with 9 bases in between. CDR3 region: CASSYAGSEQYF. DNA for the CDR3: TGTGCCAGCAGTTATGCGGGGAGCGAGCAGTACTTC.

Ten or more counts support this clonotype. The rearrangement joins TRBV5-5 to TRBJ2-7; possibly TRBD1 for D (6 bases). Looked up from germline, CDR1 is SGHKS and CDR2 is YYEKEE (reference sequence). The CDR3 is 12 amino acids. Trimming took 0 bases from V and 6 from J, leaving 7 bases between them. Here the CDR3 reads CASSLGDTEQYF. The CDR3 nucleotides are TGTGCCAGCAGCTTGGGGGACACCGAGCAGTACTTC.

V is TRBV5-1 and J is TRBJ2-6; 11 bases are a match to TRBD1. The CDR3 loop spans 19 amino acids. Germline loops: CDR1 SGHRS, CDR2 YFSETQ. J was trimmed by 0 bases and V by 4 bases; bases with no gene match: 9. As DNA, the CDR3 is TGCGCCAGCAGCCCCGGACAGGGGGCATCAGGCTCTGGGGCCAACGTCCTGACTTTC. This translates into CASSPGQGASGSGANVLTF.

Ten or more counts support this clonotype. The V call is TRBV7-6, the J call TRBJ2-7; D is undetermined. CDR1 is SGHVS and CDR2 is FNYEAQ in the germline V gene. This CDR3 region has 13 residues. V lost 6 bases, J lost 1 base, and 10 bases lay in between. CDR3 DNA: TGTGCCAGCAGTCAACAATCTTCCTACGAGCAGTACTTC. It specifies CASSQQSSYEQYF.

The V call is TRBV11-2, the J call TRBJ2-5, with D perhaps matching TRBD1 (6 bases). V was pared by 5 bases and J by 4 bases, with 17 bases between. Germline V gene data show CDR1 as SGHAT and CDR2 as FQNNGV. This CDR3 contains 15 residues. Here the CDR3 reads CASSPRTASGETQYF. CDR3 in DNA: TGTGCCAGCAGCCCGAGGACAGCTTCCGGAGAGACCCAGTACTTC.

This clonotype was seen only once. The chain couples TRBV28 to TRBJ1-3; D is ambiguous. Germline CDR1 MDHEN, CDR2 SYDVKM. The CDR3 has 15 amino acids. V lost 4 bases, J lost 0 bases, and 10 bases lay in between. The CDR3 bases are TGTGCCAGCAGTTGGGGAGGGAACTCTGGAAACACCATATATTTT. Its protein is CASSWGGNSGNTIYF.

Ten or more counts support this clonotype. The CDR3 protein is CASQDSQETQYF. In DNA, the CDR3 is TGTGCCAGCCAGGACAGCCAAGAGACCCAGTACTTC. The chain employs TRBV28 and TRBJ2-5, with TRBD1 as a possible D gene (6 bases). V was cut by 8 bases and J by 1 base, with 8 bases left in between. The CDR3 is 12 amino acids. The germline CDR1 and CDR2 sequences are MDHEN and SYDVKM. The whole variable domain, filled in from reference TRBV28 and TRBJ2-5, reads DVKVTQSSRYLVKRTGEKVFLECVQDMDHENMFWYRQDPGLGLRLIYFSYDVKMKEKGDIPEGYSVSREKKERFSLILESASTNQTSMYLCASQDSQETQYFGPGTRLLVL.

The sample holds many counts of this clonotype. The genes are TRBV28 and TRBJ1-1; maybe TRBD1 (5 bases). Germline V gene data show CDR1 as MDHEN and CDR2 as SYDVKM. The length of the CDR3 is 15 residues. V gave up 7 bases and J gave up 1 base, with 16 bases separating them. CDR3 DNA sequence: TGTGCCAGCACGGCCCCACAGAGGGGGAACACTGAAGCTTTCTTT. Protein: CASTAPQRGNTEAFF.

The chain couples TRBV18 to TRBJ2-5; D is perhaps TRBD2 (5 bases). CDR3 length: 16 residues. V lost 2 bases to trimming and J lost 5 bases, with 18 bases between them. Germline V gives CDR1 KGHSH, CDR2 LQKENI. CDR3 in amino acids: CASSPGEYTSGETQYF. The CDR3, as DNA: TGTGCCAGCTCACCAGGGGAGTACACATCCGGGGAGACCCAGTACTTC.

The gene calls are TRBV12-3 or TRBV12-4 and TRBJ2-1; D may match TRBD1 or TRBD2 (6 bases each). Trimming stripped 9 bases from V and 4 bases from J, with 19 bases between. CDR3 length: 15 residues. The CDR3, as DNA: TGTGCCAGTTTCCGGGGGCTAGCGAAATACAATGAGCAGTTCTTC. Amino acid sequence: CASFRGLAKYNEQFF.

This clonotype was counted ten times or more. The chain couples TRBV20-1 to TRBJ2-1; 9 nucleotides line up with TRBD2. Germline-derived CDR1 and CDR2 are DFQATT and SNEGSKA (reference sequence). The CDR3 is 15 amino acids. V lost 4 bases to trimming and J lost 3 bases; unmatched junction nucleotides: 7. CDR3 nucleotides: TGCAGTGCTACTCGACTAGCGGAGTACTACAATGAGCAGTTCTTC. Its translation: CSATRLAEYYNEQFF.

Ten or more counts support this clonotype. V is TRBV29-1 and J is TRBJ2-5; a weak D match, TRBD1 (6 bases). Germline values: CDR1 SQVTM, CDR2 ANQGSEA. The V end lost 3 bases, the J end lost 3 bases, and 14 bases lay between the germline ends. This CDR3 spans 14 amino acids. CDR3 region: CSVEGALRKETQYF. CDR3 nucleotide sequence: TGCAGCGTTGAGGGGGCACTCCGAAAAGAGACCCAGTACTTC.

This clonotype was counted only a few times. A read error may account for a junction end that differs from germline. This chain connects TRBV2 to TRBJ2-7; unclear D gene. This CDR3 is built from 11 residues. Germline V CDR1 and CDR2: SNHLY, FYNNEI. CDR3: CASIISSEQYF. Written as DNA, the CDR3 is TGTGCCAGCATCATCTCCTCCGAGCAGTACTTC.

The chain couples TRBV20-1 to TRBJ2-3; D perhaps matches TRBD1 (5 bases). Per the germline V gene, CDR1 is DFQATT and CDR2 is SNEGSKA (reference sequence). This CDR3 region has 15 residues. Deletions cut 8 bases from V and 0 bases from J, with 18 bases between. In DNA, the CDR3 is TGCAGTTTTTTCGTCGGGCAGGGAAGCACAGATACGCAGTATTTT. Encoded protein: CSFFVGQGSTDTQYF.

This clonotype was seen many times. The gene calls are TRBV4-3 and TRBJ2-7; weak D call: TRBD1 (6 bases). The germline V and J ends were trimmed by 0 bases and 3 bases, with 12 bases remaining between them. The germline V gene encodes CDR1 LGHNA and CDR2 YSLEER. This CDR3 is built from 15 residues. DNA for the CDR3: TGCGCCAGCAGCCAAGATCTCCAGGGGTTCTACGAGCAGTACTTC. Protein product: CASSQDLQGFYEQYF.